This T cell receptor (beta chain) emerged from a study of vaccination and CD4 T cells after COVID-19. The study sequenced cultured CD4+ T cell DNA using the Oncomine TCR Beta short-read assay. TCRdb called the PCR reads again in MiXCR, with one record for every CDR3 protein. Found here are more than 20,000 distinct CDR3 sequences, 43% of them singletons; the top ten hold just over 7%. Treatment here: approximately 10-day PBMC culture with coronavirus spike peptide pools or control peptides (ViraFEST assay). Trimming stripped 3 bases from V and 6 bases from J, with 14 bases between. The CDR3 is 14 amino acids. CDR1 and CDR2 (germline): GTSNPN, SVGIG (reference sequence). This clonotype has only a few counts. Its antigen is unknown.

The chain carries TRBV30 and TRBJ1-4; no reliable D call. Sequencing input: CD4+ T cells from blood, cultured in vitro. The receptor was derived from a human donor who had recovered from COVID-19. CDR3 amino acids: CAWRRPRLDEKLFF. The CDR3 bases are TGTGCCTGGAGACGGCCCCGCCTGGATGAAAAACTGTTTTTT.